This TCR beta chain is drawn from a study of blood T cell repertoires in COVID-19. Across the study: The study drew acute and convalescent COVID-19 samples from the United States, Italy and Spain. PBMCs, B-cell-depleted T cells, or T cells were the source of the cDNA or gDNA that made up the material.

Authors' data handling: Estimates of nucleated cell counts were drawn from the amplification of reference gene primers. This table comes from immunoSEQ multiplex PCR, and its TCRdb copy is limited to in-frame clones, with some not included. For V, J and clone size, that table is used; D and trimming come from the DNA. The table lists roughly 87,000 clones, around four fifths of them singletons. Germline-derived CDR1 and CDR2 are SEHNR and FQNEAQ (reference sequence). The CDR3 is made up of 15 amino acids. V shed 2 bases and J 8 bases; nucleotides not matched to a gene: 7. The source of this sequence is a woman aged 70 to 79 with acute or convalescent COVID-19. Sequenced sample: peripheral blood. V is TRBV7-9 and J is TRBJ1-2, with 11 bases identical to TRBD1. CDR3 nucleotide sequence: TGTGCCAGCAGCTTACCGGACAGGGGGCAGGAGGGCTACACCTTC. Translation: CASSLPDRGQEGYTF.